Each of the 28 T cell receptor beta chains below was sequenced from the same sample in a study of patients and donors after allogeneic stem cell transplantation. Each CDR3 protein gets one entry after TCRdb re-called the RT-PCR reads with MiXCR. This table has approximately 200,000 distinct CDR3 sequences, 41% appearing once. The sequenced sample consisted of blood, either unsorted or a sorted T cell fraction (not recorded which). These receptors came from a human donor who was either an allogeneic HSCT recipient or a stem cell or donor lymphocyte infusion donor (not recorded which). It is not recorded whose cells these are; they may come from a transplant donor.

The V call is TRBV6-5, the J call TRBJ1-2; the D gene is possibly TRBD1 (6 bases). Germline V gene lookup returns CDR1 MNHEY and CDR2 SVGAGI. The CDR3 has 15 amino acids. V gave up 1 base and J gave up 8 bases, with 17 bases separating them. The CDR3 loop is CASSYYERGAKGYTF. The CDR3 DNA follows: TGTGCCAGCAGTTACTACGAACGGGGGGCTAAGGGCTACACCTTC.

This clonotype has just a few counts. This chain uses TRBV20-1 with TRBJ1-2; weak D call: TRBD1 (6 bases). Germline assignment: CDR1 DFQATT and CDR2 SNEGSKA (reference sequence). The CDR3 contains 10 residues. V lost 5 bases, J lost 8 bases, and 9 bases lay in between. The CDR3 here is CSAGGEGYTF. The CDR3, as DNA: TGCAGTGCTGGGGGCGAAGGCTACACCTTC.

This clonotype was found a few times. The rearrangement links TRBV29-1 to TRBJ1-2; 8 bases are shared with TRBD1. Germline loops: CDR1 SQVTM, CDR2 ANQGSEA. There are 14 residues in the CDR3. Losses at the gene ends were 1 base for V and 2 bases for J; bases not matched to a gene: 3. The CDR3 DNA follows: TGCAGCGTTGAAGGGACAGGGCTAAACTATGGCTACACCTTC. Amino acids: CSVEGTGLNYGYTF.

As for this clonotype: Because the CDR3 is missing its conserved closing phenylalanine or tryptophan, this is likely a read error. The chain combines TRBV24-1 with TRBJ2-3; TRBD2 matches at 8 bases. V shed 1 base, J shed 2 bases, and the junction held 7 bases outside the gene matches. Germline V lookup: CDR1 KGHDR, CDR2 SFDVKD. This CDR3 has 17 amino acids. The DNA of the CDR3 is TGTGCCACCAGTGATTTTGTAGTAGCGGGAACCACAGATACGCAGTATTTG. Translation: CATSDFVVAGTTDTQYL.

V gene TRBV4-2 combines with J gene TRBJ2-2; 9 bases agree with TRBD2. Per the germline V gene, CDR1 is LGHNA and CDR2 is YNFKEQ. The CDR3 runs 16 residues. V shed 0 bases, J shed 7 bases, and the junction held 6 bases outside the gene matches. The CDR3 protein is CASSQDEREDDGELFF. The CDR3 DNA sequence: TGTGCCAGCAGCCAAGATGAGCGGGAGGACGACGGGGAGCTGTTTTTT.

The chain couples TRBV29-1 to TRBJ1-3; D is unresolved. The germline V and J ends were trimmed by 0 bases and 1 base, with 7 bases remaining between them. Germline V CDR1 and CDR2: SQVTM, ANQGSEA. The CDR3 consists of 14 residues. The CDR3 coding sequence is TGCAGCGTTGAAGATATAGGATCTGGAAACACCATATATTTT. Its translation: CSVEDIGSGNTIYF.

The chain has TRBV7-9 and TRBJ2-1; 7 bases are a match to TRBD1. The CDR3 covers 15 residues. Germline CDR1 is SEHNR and CDR2 is FQNEAQ (reference sequence). V gave up 5 bases and J gave up 5 bases; unmatched junction bases: 9. Here the CDR3 DNA reads TGTGCCAGCAGCCCCCACAGGGGCAGAAACAATGAGCAGTTCTTC. Protein product: CASSPHRGRNNEQFF. Based on the CDR3 plus reference TRBV7-9 and TRBJ2-1, the full variable domain is DTGVSQNPRHKITKRGQNVTFRCDPISEHNRLYWYRQTLGQGPEFLTYFQNEAQLEKSRLLSDRFSAERPKGSFSTLEIQRTEQGDSAMYLCASSPHRGRNNEQFFGPGTRLTVL.

Only a few counts were recorded for this clonotype. The rearrangement joins TRBV4-3 to TRBJ2-7, with 10 positions matching TRBD2. V shed 2 bases, J shed 3 bases, and the junction held 7 bases outside the gene matches. Per germline, CDR1 LGHNA and CDR2 YSLEER. This CDR3 has 16 residues. The CDR3 is CASSQSVAGGIYEQYF. The CDR3, as DNA: TGCGCCAGCAGCCAATCCGTAGCGGGAGGAATCTACGAGCAGTACTTC.

This chain uses TRBV27 with TRBJ2-7; either TRBD1 or TRBD2 may supply D (5 bases each). The CDR3 is made up of 14 amino acids. Germline V gives CDR1 MNHEY, CDR2 SMNVEV (reference sequence). The ends were cut back, 6 bases at V and 3 bases at J, with 15 bases in the middle. The CDR3 DNA reads as TGTGCCAGCAGGGGGACGCTCGCGGACTACGAGCAGTACTTC. Its translation is CASRGTLADYEQYF.

V gene TRBV21-1 combines with J gene TRBJ2-1; the table names TRBD1, a call not compared with the DNA. TRBV21-1 is deemed a pseudogene. CDR3 length: 13 amino acids. In DNA, the CDR3 is TGTGCCAGCAGTCGATCGCCCGTTCATGAGCAGTTCTTC. This encodes CASSRSPVHEQFF.

The chain has TRBV5-1 and TRBJ2-6; unclear D gene. The CDR3 runs 13 residues. Trimming left V 5 bases short and J 0 bases short, with 3 bases between. Germline CDR1 is SGHRS and CDR2 is YFSETQ. In DNA form, the CDR3 reads TGCGCCAGCAGGTCCTCTGGGGCCAACGTCCTGACTTTC. It translates to CASRSSGANVLTF.

The rearrangement joins TRBV28 to TRBJ2-3; 14 positions match TRBD2. Germline trimming cut 7 bases from V and 1 base from J; bases unmatched to any gene: 13. The CDR3 consists of 19 residues. Germline V gene sequence: CDR1 MDHEN, CDR2 SYDVKM. This chain's CDR3 is CASNPWGLAGEEGTDTQYF. The CDR3 DNA reads TGTGCCAGCAACCCATGGGGACTAGCGGGAGAAGAGGGCACAGATACGCAGTATTTT.

The chain has TRBV29-1 and TRBJ2-7; D may correspond to TRBD1 or TRBD2 (5 bases each). V was pared by 8 bases and J by 6 bases, with 20 bases between. The CDR3 contains 13 residues. Germline V CDR1 and CDR2: SQVTM, ANQGSEA. The CDR3 protein is CSILPGASAEQYF. The CDR3 DNA sequence: TGCAGCATCCTCCCCGGGGCCTCGGCCGAGCAGTACTTC.

This sequence joins TRBV27 and TRBJ2-1; the D is unclear. Trimming left V 1 base short and J 9 bases short, with 10 bases between. Germline V lookup: CDR1 MNHEY, CDR2 SMNVEV (reference sequence). The CDR3 contains 13 residues. Here the CDR3 DNA reads TGTGCCAGCAGTTTATACGGGCTAGGTGAGCAGTTCTTC. Translated: CASSLYGLGEQFF.

This clonotype was seen a handful of times. V is TRBV10-3 and J is TRBJ2-7; 10 bases align to TRBD1. Trimming cost V 4 bases and J 2 bases; bases outside gene matches: 5. Germline V lookup: CDR1 ENHRY, CDR2 SYGVKD. The CDR3 is made up of 15 amino acids. As DNA, the CDR3 is TGTGCCATCAGTGTCGGGACAGGGGTCCCCTACGAGCAGTACTTC. This translates into CAISVGTGVPYEQYF.

The V call is TRBV20-1, the J call TRBJ2-1, with 9 bases aligning to TRBD2. Germline CDR1 DFQATT, CDR2 SNEGSKA (reference sequence). The CDR3 has 15 residues. The junction had 7 bases not matched to a gene; V was cut back by 5 bases and J by 2 bases. The CDR3 loop is CSALSGSQAYNEQFF. CDR3 DNA sequence: TGCAGTGCTCTTAGCGGGAGTCAAGCCTACAATGAGCAGTTCTTC.

V and J are TRBV6-1 and TRBJ2-3; no clear D gene. The CDR3 is 12 amino acids. CDR1 and CDR2 from the germline V gene are MNHNS and SASEGT. The V and J ends lost 2 bases and 6 bases respectively, with 6 bases between them. The CDR3 is CASSELVDTQYF. The CDR3, as DNA: TGTGCCAGCAGTGAATTAGTGGATACGCAGTATTTT.

The chain recombines TRBV12-3 or TRBV12-4 with TRBJ2-5; no definite D call. The length of the CDR3 is 13 residues. V lost 6 bases and J 5 bases, leaving 13 bases between the germline ends. The DNA of the CDR3 is TGTGCCAGCAGCATTACTCACGGGGAGACCCAGTACTTC. Translated: CASSITHGETQYF.

CDR3 region: CASSLGGVGGYTF. For the CDR3, the DNA is TGTGCCAGCAGTTTAGGGGGCGTGGGGGGCTACACCTTC. The chain joins TRBV27 to TRBJ1-2; D may be TRBD1 (6 bases). Germline CDR1 is MNHEY and CDR2 is SMNVEV (reference sequence). The CDR3 consists of 13 residues. V was cut by 2 bases and J by 8 bases, with 12 bases left in between.

The chain links TRBV30 to TRBJ1-2, with D tentatively TRBD1 (5 bases). The CDR3 is made up of 15 amino acids. The germline V gene has CDR1 GTSNPN and CDR2 SVGIG (reference sequence). With 0 bases removed from V and 4 bases from J, the gap between germline ends came to 15 bases. The CDR3 DNA follows: TGTGCCTGGAGTGTACAAGGACACCCCAGCTATGGCTACACCTTC. It specifies CAWSVQGHPSYGYTF.

This clonotype appeared a few times. The CDR3: CASSANPHDLGRAEAFF. CDR3 nucleotide sequence: TGTGCCAGCAGCGCCAACCCCCATGACCTCGGGAGGGCTGAAGCTTTCTTT. The genes are TRBV9 and TRBJ1-1; D remains ambiguous. Germline V lookup: CDR1 SGDLS, CDR2 YYNGEE. This CDR3 has 17 amino acids. V was clipped by 3 bases and J by 6 bases, with 24 bases between them.

This clonotype came up once. The chain uses TRBV7-9 and TRBJ2-1, with D perhaps given as TRBD1 or TRBD2 (5 bases each). Germline values: CDR1 SEHNR, CDR2 FQNEAQ (reference sequence). The CDR3 is 15 residues long. V lost 5 bases and J 3 bases, leaving 14 bases between the germline ends. The CDR3 bases are TGTGCCAGCAGCCAGGGACCGACTAACTACAATGAGCAGTTCTTC. Translation gives CASSQGPTNYNEQFF. Using reference TRBV7-9 and TRBJ2-1 for the parts outside the CDR3, the full variable domain is DTGVSQNPRHKITKRGQNVTFRCDPISEHNRLYWYRQTLGQGPEFLTYFQNEAQLEKSRLLSDRFSAERPKGSFSTLEIQRTEQGDSAMYLCASSQGPTNYNEQFFGPGTRLTVL.

The J gene is TRBJ1-5, the V gene TRBV28; tentatively, D is TRBD1 (6 bases). Germline V gives CDR1 MDHEN, CDR2 SYDVKM. This CDR3 comprises 15 residues. Trimming took off 3 bases at V and 4 bases at J, with 13 bases between the two ends. The CDR3 DNA is TGTGCCAGCAGTTTTACAGGGTCGTCAAATCAGCCCCAGCATTTT. It encodes CASSFTGSSNQPQHF.

This clonotype appeared a few times. The chain recombines TRBV4-3 with TRBJ1-3; no definite D call. The CDR3 contains 14 residues. Germline V gene lookup returns CDR1 LGHNA and CDR2 YSLEER. V lost 0 bases to trimming and J lost 8 bases, with 11 bases between them. The CDR3 loop reads CASSQDQGRDTIYF. In nucleotides, the CDR3 is TGCGCCAGCAGCCAAGATCAAGGTCGAGACACCATATATTTT.

The CDR3 DNA follows: TGTGCCACCAGCAGGTCCAGGGAAAGCTATGGCTACACCTTC. This sequence encodes CATSRSRESYGYTF. This sequence joins TRBV15 and TRBJ1-2; D perhaps matches TRBD1 (5 bases). Germline V gives CDR1 LNHNV, CDR2 YYDKDF (reference sequence). The CDR3 contains 14 residues. V gave up 3 bases and J gave up 4 bases, with 12 bases separating them.

V gene TRBV7-7 combines with J gene TRBJ2-1; TRBD2 matches at 7 bases. J was trimmed by 6 bases and V by 4 bases; bases with no gene match: 6. Germline V gives CDR1 SSHAT, CDR2 FNYEAQ (reference sequence). This CDR3 has 14 amino acids. CDR3 protein: CASSSGRGINEQFF. The CDR3 DNA follows: TGTGCCAGCAGCTCAGGGAGGGGAATCAATGAGCAGTTCTTC.

This chain connects TRBV12-3 or TRBV12-4 to TRBJ1-2; unclear D gene. Trimming took 3 bases from V and 8 from J, leaving 13 bases between them. The CDR3 totals 13 residues. The CDR3 loop reads CASSFPGREGYTF. The CDR3 bases are TGTGCCAGCAGTTTCCCCGGGCGGGAGGGCTACACCTTC.

CDR3 in DNA: TGCAGCGTTGCCTGGACAGGGGGCGACGAGCAGTACTTC. Amino acids: CSVAWTGGDEQYF. The rearrangement links TRBV29-1 to TRBJ2-7, with 11 positions matching TRBD1. With V trimmed by 4 bases and J by 5 bases, 4 bases remained unmatched. CDR1 is SQVTM and CDR2 is ANQGSEA in the germline V gene. The CDR3 length is 13 residues.